A selection of T cell receptor beta chains follows, all from one sample in a study of blood T cell repertoires in COVID-19. Using immunoSEQ multiplex PCR, the repertoire was profiled, and TCRdb retains in-frame clones only, with some absent. Of 150,000 to 200,000 clones listed, around 80% were seen once; the top ten hold around a fifth. The sample comprised peripheral blood. The source of these receptors is a woman aged 80 or older with acute or convalescent COVID-19. Both conserved end residues are trimmed from each CDR3.

v_call cdr3_length cdr3_aa
TRBV11-3 14 ASSPGQGAVNTEAF
TRBV19 12 ASRPARDTGELF
TRBV14 13 ASSQLTGEHGAIY
TRBV11-3 14 ASSSSGFSSYNEQF
TRBV6-5 12 ASTPGQGGYGYT
TRBV4-3 12 ASSQDPFGGTQY
TRBV6-6 12 ASSSPGASYEQY
TRBV5-5 13 ASSLDPSSYNEQF
TRBV10-2 11 ASGGEGYNEQF
TRBV5-1 11 ASSQQGDYGYT
TRBV18 15 ASSPPNADSTNQPQH
TRBV6-5 12 ASRRGTAGNTIY
TRBV11-2 15 ASSLRIMGLAGHEQF
TRBV9 13 ASSLTGEGAYEQY
TRBV5-1 11 ASSLESGYEQY
TRBV19 13 ASSIETLNGSPLH
TRBV11-3 10 ASSKRGYSVS
TRBV9 14 ASSRLAEYDTDTQY
TRBV3-1/TRBV3-2 14 ASSHQVWRADEKLF
TRBV7-2 13 ASRQNPQELHGYT
TRBV19 10 ASSQGVYEQY
TRBV18 13 ASSPPGQGNYEQY
TRBV3-1/TRBV3-2 10 ASSQDLYGYT
TRBV29-1 12 SVAGGSNNYGYT
TRBV29-1 10 SVIRHGTEAF
TRBV7-2 12 ASSLLEQLYGYT
TRBV7-2 13 ASSPDSLAYNEQF
TRBV6-6 12 ASRRQGTNEKLF